This T cell receptor beta chain appears in the sequencing data of a study of T cells after yellow fever vaccination. The CDR3 totals 16 residues. V was pared by 3 bases and J by 6 bases, with 11 bases of the junction left unmatched. The germline V gene has CDR1 LNHNV and CDR2 YYDKDF (reference sequence). TCRdb reanalysed the 5' RACE reads using MiXCR and keeps one entry per CDR3 protein. There are around 530,000 distinct CDR3 sequences in the sample; roughly a sixth occur only once, and roughly 17% lies in the top ten. This clonotype originated in a man aged 18 to 35 who received the YFV17D yellow fever vaccine. The rearrangement joins TRBV15 to TRBJ2-7; 10 nucleotides agree with TRBD1. The sequencing here drew on PBMCs, taken less than 6 days after the first yellow fever vaccination. CDR3 loop: CATSRGRTGGVGEQYF. The CDR3 DNA sequence: TGTGCCACCAGCAGGGGAAGGACAGGGGGAGTGGGCGAGCAGTACTTC. Full variable domain (remainder filled in from reference TRBV15 and TRBJ2-7): DAMVIQNPRYQVTQFGKPVTLSCSQTLNHNVMYWYQQKSSQAPKLLFHYYDKDFNNEADTPDNFQSRRPNTSFCFLDIRSPGLGDTAMYLCATSRGRTGGVGEQYFGPGTRLTVT.